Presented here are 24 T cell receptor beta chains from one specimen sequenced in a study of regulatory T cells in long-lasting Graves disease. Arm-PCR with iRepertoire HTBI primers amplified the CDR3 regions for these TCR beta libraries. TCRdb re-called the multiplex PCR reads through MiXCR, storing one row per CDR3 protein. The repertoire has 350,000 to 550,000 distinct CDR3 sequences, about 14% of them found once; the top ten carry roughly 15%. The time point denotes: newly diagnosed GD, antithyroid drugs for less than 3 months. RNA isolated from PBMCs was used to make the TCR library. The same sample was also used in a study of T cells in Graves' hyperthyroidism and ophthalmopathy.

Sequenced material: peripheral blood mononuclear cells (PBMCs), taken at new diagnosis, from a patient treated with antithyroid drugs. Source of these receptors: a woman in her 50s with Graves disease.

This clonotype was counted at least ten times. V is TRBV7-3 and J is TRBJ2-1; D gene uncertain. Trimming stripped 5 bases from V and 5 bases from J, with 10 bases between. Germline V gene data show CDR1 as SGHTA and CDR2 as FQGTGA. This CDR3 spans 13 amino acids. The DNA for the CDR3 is TGTGCCAGCAGCACCATGGGTCACAATGAGCAGTTCTTC. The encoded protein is CASSTMGHNEQFF.

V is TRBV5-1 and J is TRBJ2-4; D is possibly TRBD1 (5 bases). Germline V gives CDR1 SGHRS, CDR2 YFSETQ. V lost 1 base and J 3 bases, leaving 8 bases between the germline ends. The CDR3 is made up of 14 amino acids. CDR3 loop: CASSLPTDKNIQYF. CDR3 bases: TGCGCCAGCAGCTTGCCGACAGACAAAAACATTCAGTACTTC.

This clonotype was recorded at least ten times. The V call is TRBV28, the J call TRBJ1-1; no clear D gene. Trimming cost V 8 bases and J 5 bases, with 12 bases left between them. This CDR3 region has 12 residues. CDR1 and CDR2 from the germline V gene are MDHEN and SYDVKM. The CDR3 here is CASSEEGTEAFF. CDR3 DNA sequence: TGTGCCAGCTCTGAAGAGGGTACTGAAGCTTTCTTT.

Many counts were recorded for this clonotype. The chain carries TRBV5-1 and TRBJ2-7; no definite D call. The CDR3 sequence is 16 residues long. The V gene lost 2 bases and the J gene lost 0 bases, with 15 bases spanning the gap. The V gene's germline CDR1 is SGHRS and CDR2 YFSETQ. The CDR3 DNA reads TGCGCCAGCAGCTTAGGAGACTCAAGAAACTCCTACGAGCAGTACTTC. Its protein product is CASSLGDSRNSYEQYF.

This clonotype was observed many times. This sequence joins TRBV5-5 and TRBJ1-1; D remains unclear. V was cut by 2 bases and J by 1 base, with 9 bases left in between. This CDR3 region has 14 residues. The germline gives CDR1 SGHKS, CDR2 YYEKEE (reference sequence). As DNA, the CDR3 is TGTGCCAGCAGCTTAGATCGCAGGAACACTGAAGCTTTCTTT. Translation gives CASSLDRRNTEAFF.

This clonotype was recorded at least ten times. The CDR3 is CASSPSQREDYEQYF. In DNA, the CDR3 is TGTGCCAGCAGCCCATCCCAGCGGGAGGACTACGAGCAGTACTTC. The rearrangement joins TRBV3-1 to TRBJ2-7, with 9 bases lining up with TRBD2. Trimming removed 4 bases from V and 3 bases from J; junction bases left unmatched: 7. This CDR3 spans 15 amino acids. CDR1 is LGHDT, CDR2 YNNKEL, per germline (reference sequence).

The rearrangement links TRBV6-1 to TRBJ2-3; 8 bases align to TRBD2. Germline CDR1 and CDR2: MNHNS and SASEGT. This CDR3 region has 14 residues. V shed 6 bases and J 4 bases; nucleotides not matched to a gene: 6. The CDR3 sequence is CASRRLAISDTQYF. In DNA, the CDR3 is TGTGCCAGCAGAAGACTAGCGATCTCAGATACGCAGTATTTT.

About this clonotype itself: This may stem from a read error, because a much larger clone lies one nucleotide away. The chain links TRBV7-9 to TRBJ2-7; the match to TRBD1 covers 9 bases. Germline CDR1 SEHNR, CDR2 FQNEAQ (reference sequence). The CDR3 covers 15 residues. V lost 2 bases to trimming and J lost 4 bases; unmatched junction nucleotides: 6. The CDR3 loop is CASSLPGTGRYEQYF. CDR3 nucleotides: TGTGCCAGCAGCTTACCCGGGACAGGGAGATACGAGCAGTACTTC.

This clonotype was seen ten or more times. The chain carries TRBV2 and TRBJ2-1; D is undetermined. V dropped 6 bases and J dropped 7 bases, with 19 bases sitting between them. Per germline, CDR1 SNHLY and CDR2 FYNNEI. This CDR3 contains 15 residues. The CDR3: CASRSSSAVGNEQFF. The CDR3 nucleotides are TGTGCCAGCAGGTCGTCATCGGCCGTCGGGAATGAGCAGTTCTTC.

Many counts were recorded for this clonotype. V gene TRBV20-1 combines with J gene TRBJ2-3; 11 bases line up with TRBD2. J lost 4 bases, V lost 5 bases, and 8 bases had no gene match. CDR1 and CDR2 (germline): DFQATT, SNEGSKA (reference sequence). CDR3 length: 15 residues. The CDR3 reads CSALPGTSGSDTQYF. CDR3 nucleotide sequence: TGCAGTGCTCTTCCCGGGACTAGCGGCTCAGATACGCAGTATTTT.

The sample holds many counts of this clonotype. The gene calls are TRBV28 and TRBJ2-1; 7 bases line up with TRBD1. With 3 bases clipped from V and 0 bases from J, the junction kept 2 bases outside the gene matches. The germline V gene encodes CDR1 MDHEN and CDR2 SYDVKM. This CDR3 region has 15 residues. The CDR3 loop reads CASSFRQGSYNEQFF. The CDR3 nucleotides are TGTGCCAGCAGTTTCCGACAGGGCTCCTACAATGAGCAGTTCTTC.

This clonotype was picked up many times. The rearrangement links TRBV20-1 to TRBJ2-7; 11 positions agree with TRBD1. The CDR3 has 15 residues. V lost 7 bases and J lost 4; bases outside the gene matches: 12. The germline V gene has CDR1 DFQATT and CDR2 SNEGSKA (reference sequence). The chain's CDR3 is CSVRGTGGFQYEQYF. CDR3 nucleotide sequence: TGCAGTGTCAGGGGGACAGGGGGTTTCCAGTACGAGCAGTACTTC.

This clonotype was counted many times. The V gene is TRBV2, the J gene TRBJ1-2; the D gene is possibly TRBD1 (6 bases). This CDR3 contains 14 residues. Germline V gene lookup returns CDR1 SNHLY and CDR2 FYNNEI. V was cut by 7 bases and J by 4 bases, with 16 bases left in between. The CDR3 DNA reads TGTGCCAGCATCCCTAACAGGGTGAGCTATGGCTACACCTTC. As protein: CASIPNRVSYGYTF. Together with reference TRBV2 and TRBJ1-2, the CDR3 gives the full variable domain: EPEVTQTPSHQVTQMGQEVILRCVPISNHLYFYWYRQILGQKVEFLVSFYNNEISEKSEIFDDQFSVERPDGSNFTLKIRSTKLEDSAMYFCASIPNRVSYGYTFGSGTRLTVV.

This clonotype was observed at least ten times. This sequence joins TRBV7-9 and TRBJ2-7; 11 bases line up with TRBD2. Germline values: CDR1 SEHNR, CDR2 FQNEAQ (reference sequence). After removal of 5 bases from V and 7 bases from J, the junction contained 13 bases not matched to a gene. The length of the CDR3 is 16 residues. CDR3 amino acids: CASSHQGTSGVWEQYF. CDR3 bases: TGTGCCAGCAGCCACCAAGGGACTAGCGGTGTTTGGGAGCAGTACTTC. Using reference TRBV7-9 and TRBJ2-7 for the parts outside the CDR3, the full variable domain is DTGVSQNPRHKITKRGQNVTFRCDPISEHNRLYWYRQTLGQGPEFLTYFQNEAQLEKSRLLSDRFSAERPKGSFSTLEIQRTEQGDSAMYLCASSHQGTSGVWEQYFGPGTRLTVT.

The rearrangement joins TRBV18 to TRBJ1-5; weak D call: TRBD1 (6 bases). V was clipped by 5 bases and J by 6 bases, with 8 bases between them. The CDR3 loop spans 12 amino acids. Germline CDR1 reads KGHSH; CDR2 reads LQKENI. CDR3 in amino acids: CASSTGSQPQHF. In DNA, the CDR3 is TGTGCCAGCTCAACAGGGAGTCAGCCCCAGCATTTT.

The CDR3 here is CASSTRTSGSHSYNEQFF. The CDR3 nucleotides are TGTGCCAGCAGCACCCGGACTAGCGGGAGCCATTCCTACAATGAGCAGTTCTTC. The V gene is TRBV9, the J gene TRBJ2-1, with 13 bases fitting TRBD2. Looked up from germline, CDR1 is SGDLS and CDR2 is YYNGEE. The CDR3 runs to 18 residues. With V trimmed by 4 bases and J by 1 base, 8 bases remained unmatched.

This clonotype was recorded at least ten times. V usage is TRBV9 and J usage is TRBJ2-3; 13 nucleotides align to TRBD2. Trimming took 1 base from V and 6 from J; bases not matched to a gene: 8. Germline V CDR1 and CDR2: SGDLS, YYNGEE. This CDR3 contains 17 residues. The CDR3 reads CASSVLLETSGRDTQYF. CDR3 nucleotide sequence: TGTGCCAGCAGCGTACTACTAGAGACTAGCGGGAGGGATACGCAGTATTTT.

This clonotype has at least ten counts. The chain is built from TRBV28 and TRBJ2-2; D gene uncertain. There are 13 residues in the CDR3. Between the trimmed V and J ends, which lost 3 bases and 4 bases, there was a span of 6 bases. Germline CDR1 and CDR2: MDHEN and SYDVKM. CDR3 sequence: CASSLPGTGELFF. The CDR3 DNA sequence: TGTGCCAGCAGTTTGCCAGGCACCGGGGAGCTGTTTTTT.

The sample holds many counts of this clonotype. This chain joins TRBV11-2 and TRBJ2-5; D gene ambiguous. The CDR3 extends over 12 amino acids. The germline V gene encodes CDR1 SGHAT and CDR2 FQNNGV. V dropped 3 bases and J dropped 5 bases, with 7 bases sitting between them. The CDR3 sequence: CASSFFGETQYF. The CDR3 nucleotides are TGTGCCAGCAGCTTCTTTGGCGAGACCCAGTACTTC. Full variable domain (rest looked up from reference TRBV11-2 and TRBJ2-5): EAGVAQSPRYKIIEKRQSVAFWCNPISGHATLYWYQQILGQGPKLLIQFQNNGVVDDSQLPKDRFSAERLKGVDSTLKIQPAKLEDSAVYLCASSFFGETQYFGPGTRLLVL.

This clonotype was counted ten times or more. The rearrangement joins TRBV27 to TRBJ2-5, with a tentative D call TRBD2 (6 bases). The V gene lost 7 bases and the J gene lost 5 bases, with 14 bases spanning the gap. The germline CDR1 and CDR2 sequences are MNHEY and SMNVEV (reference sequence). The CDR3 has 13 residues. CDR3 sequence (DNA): TGTGCCAGCAACACTCCGGGGGTGGAGACCCAGTACTTC. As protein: CASNTPGVETQYF.

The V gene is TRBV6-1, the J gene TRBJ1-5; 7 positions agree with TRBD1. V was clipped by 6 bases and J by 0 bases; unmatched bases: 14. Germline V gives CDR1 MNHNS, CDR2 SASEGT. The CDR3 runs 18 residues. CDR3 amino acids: CASSRDSETGYSNQPQHF. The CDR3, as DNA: TGTGCCAGCAGCAGGGACAGCGAAACGGGGTATAGCAATCAGCCCCAGCATTTT.

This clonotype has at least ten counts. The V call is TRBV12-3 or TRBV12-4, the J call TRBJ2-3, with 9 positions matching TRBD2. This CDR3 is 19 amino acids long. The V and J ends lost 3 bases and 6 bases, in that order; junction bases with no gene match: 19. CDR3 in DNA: TGTGCCAGCAGTTTTGGGGGTAGCGGGAGTCCGACCCGGGGGGATACGCAGTATTTT. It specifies CASSFGGSGSPTRGDTQYF.

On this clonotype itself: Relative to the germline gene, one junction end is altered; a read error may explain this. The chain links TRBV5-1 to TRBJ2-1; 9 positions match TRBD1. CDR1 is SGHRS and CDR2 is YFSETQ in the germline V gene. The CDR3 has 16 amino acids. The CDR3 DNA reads TGTGCCAGCAGCTTGCAGGGACAGGGATGGGGCAATGAGCAGTTCTTC. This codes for CASSLQGQGWGNEQFF.

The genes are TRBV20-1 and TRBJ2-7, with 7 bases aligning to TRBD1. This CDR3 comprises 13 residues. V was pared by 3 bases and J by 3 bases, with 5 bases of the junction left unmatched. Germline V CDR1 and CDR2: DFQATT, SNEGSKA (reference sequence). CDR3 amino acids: CSASTRDSYEQYF. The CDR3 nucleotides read TGCAGTGCTAGTACCCGGGACAGCTACGAGCAGTACTTC.